These T cell receptor beta chains were read from a single sample in a study of identical twins. One entry per CDR3 protein, called by TCRdb with MiXCR from the 5' RACE reads. The sample has fewer than 900,000 distinct CDR3 sequences; 21% are singletons. These sequences were also reported in another study, on T cells expressing NK-cell markers.

Sequencing was done on a sample of PBMCs. These receptors were obtained from a woman aged 18-29 years in good health. CDR3s leave out the opening cysteine and the closing phenylalanine or tryptophan. The order of the fields is V gene, CDR3 protein.

TRBV10-3 AISSYTDTQY
TRBV27 ASKFAGDSYGYT
TRBV12-3/TRBV12-4 ASSPQTATNEKLF
TRBV12-3/TRBV12-4 ASRETGATGELF
TRBV9 ASSAIAGQETQY
TRBV6-5 ASSTNTGGASSEQY
TRBV7-2 ASSARGGAYNEQF
TRBV6-4 ASSDNRGRGSDEQF
TRBV6-2/TRBV6-3 ASSSGRPGNEQF
TRBV7-2 ASLGWGEQY
TRBV5-1 ASSLEGRRVNTEAF
TRBV10-3 AISESAGGSTEAF